These 23 T cell receptor beta chains share one sample of origin, sequenced in a study of blood T cell repertoires in COVID-19. Some clones are missing from TCRdb's copy, which holds only in-frame ones; the method was immunoSEQ multiplex PCR. The sample yields 200,000 to 250,000 clones, around 80% seen once. Sequencing was carried out using peripheral blood. The receptors here all came from a woman older than 75 with active or convalescent COVID-19.

V and J are TRBV5-1 and TRBJ2-1, with TRBD2 matching 15 bases. CDR1 and CDR2 (germline): SGHRS, YFSETQ. Trimming took 3 bases from V and 6 from J; bases not matched to a gene: 4. This CDR3 contains 16 residues. The CDR3 reads CASSSGGLAGGNEQFF. The CDR3 nucleotides are TGCGCCAGCAGCTCGGGGGGACTAGCGGGAGGCAATGAGCAGTTCTTC.

The rearrangement joins TRBV2 to TRBJ1-2; 10 bases fit TRBD1. This CDR3 spans 13 amino acids. The junction had 3 bases not matched to a gene; V was cut back by 6 bases and J by 5 bases. Germline CDR1 and CDR2: SNHLY and FYNNEI. CDR3 DNA sequence: TGTGCCAGCAGCGGACAGGGGGGTTATGGCTACACCTTC. Residues: CASSGQGGYGYTF. Full variable domain (rest looked up from reference TRBV2 and TRBJ1-2): EPEVTQTPSHQVTQMGQEVILRCVPISNHLYFYWYRQILGQKVEFLVSFYNNEISEKSEIFDDQFSVERPDGSNFTLKIRSTKLEDSAMYFCASSGQGGYGYTFGSGTRLTVV.

V usage is TRBV3-1 (or the pseudogene TRBV3-2) and J usage is TRBJ2-5; D is undetermined. Germline CDR1 LGHDT, CDR2 YNNKEL (reference sequence). This CDR3 has 13 amino acids. The ends were cut back, 4 bases at V and 1 base at J, with 7 bases in the middle. CDR3 sequence (DNA): TGTGCCAGCAGCCCCACAGTCCAAGAGACCCAGTACTTC. Its protein product is CASSPTVQETQYF.

The chain combines TRBV18 with TRBJ2-2, with D possibly being TRBD1 (6 bases). This CDR3 is 15 amino acids long. V gave up 2 bases and J gave up 7 bases, with 14 bases separating them. Germline assignment: CDR1 KGHSH and CDR2 LQKENI. CDR3 in DNA: TGTGCCAGCTCACCAGGAACAGGGCCCTTCGGGGAGCTGTTTTTT. Encoded protein: CASSPGTGPFGELFF.

V is TRBV5-1 and J is TRBJ1-6; TRBD1 might be the D (5 bases). CDR1 and CDR2 (germline): SGHRS, YFSETQ. The CDR3 consists of 15 residues. Deletions cut 0 bases from V and 4 bases from J, with 8 bases between. DNA of the CDR3: TGCGCCAGCAGCTTGGCACAGGCTTATAATTCACCCCTCCACTTT. As protein: CASSLAQAYNSPLHF.

This clone was seen only once. The chain has TRBV6-2 or TRBV6-3 and TRBJ2-1; 12 positions match TRBD2. The J segment lost 8 bases and the V segment lost 6 bases, leaving 14 bases of the junction unmatched. The length of the CDR3 is 17 residues. Germline CDR1 MNHEY, CDR2 SVGEGT. CDR3 region: CASSNLAPSGGADEQFF. CDR3 in DNA: TGTGCCAGCAGCAACCTTGCGCCTAGCGGGGGGGCGGATGAGCAGTTCTTC.

Notes on this clone: This sample includes further DNA sequences coding for the same CDR3. The rearrangement uses TRBV18 and TRBJ1-1; no clear D gene. The V gene's germline CDR1 is KGHSH and CDR2 LQKENI. Trimming cost V 3 bases and J 1 base, with 6 bases left between them. The CDR3 sequence is 13 residues long. The CDR3 sequence is CASSPSGNTEAFF. The DNA for the CDR3 is TGTGCCAGCTCACCCTCAGGGAACACTGAAGCTTTCTTT.

This clone has only one observation. V is TRBV20-1 and J is TRBJ2-5; D gene ambiguous. Germline values: CDR1 DFQATT, CDR2 SNEGSKA (reference sequence). The CDR3 has 10 residues. Between the trimmed V and J ends, which lost 5 bases and 5 bases, there was a span of 6 bases. CDR3 loop: CSAAAETQYF. The CDR3 region has the DNA TGCAGTGCTGCAGCGGAGACCCAGTACTTC.

The V call is TRBV28, the J call TRBJ2-1; possibly TRBD2 for D (6 bases). Germline V gene sequence: CDR1 MDHEN, CDR2 SYDVKM. The CDR3 covers 14 residues. Trimming stripped 2 bases from V and 4 bases from J, with 9 bases between. CDR3 region: CASSLGGSYNEQFF. CDR3 DNA sequence: TGTGCCAGCAGTTTAGGGGGGTCTTACAATGAGCAGTTCTTC.

This clone was seen a single time. The chain has TRBV2 and TRBJ2-7; D remains unclear. Germline-derived CDR1 and CDR2 are SNHLY and FYNNEI. The CDR3 contains 12 residues. Trimming shortened V by 6 bases and J by 4 bases, and 10 bases separated the two germline ends. In DNA, the CDR3 is TGTGCCAGCAGAACAGACATATACGAGCAGTACTTC. This encodes CASRTDIYEQYF.

V gene TRBV7-3 combines with J gene TRBJ2-7; 7 bases are shared with TRBD1. This CDR3 is built from 16 residues. Germline lookup yields CDR1 SGHTA and CDR2 FQGTGA. The ends lost 1 base at V and 0 bases at J; junction bases unmatched: 6. DNA for the CDR3: TGTGCCAGCAGCTTAAATGGACAGGAGCCCTCCTACGAGCAGTACTTC. Translation: CASSLNGQEPSYEQYF.

This chain uses TRBV6-4 with TRBJ2-5; 11 nucleotides line up with TRBD2. This CDR3 is built from 17 residues. The V and J ends lost 0 bases and 1 base, in that order; junction bases with no gene match: 4. Germline-derived CDR1 and CDR2 are MRHNA and SNTAGT. Here the CDR3 reads CASSDSSTSGGQETQYF. Here the CDR3 DNA reads TGTGCCAGCAGTGACTCCTCTACTAGCGGGGGCCAAGAGACCCAGTACTTC.

The chain is built from TRBV19 and TRBJ1-2; no definite D call. V was trimmed by 5 bases and J by 8 bases, leaving 12 bases between them. This CDR3 comprises 12 residues. Germline CDR1 reads LNHDA; CDR2 reads SQIVND (reference sequence). For the CDR3, the DNA is TGTGCCAGTAGTGCCGGGATGTGGGGCTACACCTTC. Translated: CASSAGMWGYTF. The entire variable domain, with the rest obtained from reference TRBV19 and TRBJ1-2, is as follows: DGGITQSPKYLFRKEGQNVTLSCEQNLNHDAMYWYRQDPGQGLRLIYYSQIVNDFQKGDIAEGYSVSREKKESFPLTVTSAQKNPTAFYLCASSAGMWGYTFGSGTRLTVV.

Regarding this clone: Germline is not matched at one junction end, which may reflect a read error. The rearrangement links TRBV6-4 to TRBJ2-1, with 8 bases that match TRBD1. This CDR3 is built from 14 residues. Germline CDR1 and CDR2: MRHNA and SNTAGT. CDR3 sequence: CSSTWTGTYNEQFF. The CDR3 nucleotides are TGTTCCAGTACCTGGACAGGGACCTACAATGAGCAGTTCTTC.

This clone appeared once. V usage is TRBV3-1 (or the pseudogene TRBV3-2) and J usage is TRBJ1-2; 11 bases are shared with TRBD1. The CDR3 sequence is 15 residues long. The J segment lost 3 bases and the V segment lost 1 base, leaving 1 base of the junction unmatched. Germline-derived CDR1 and CDR2 are LGHDT and YNNKEL (reference sequence). The CDR3 loop reads CASSQGTGGDYGYTF. CDR3 DNA: TGTGCCAGCAGCCAAGGGACAGGGGGCGACTATGGCTACACCTTC.

CDR3 region: CASSKGGFRDYGYTF. CDR3 in DNA: TGTGCCAGCAGCAAAGGAGGATTCCGGGATTATGGCTACACCTTC. The V gene is TRBV21-1, the J gene TRBJ1-2. TRBV21-1 represents a pseudogene. CDR3 size: 15 residues.

The chain links TRBV6-5 to TRBJ1-1, with D hard to call. Trimming removed 2 bases at V and 6 bases at J, with 19 bases between. This CDR3 is built from 16 residues. The germline gives CDR1 MNHEY, CDR2 SVGAGI. CDR3: CASSYQTPPAVAEAFF. The DNA of the CDR3 is TGTGCCAGCAGTTACCAAACCCCCCCCGCAGTCGCTGAAGCTTTCTTT.

This clone was seen only once. J is TRBJ1-2 and V is TRBV3-1 (or the pseudogene TRBV3-2); 10 nucleotides match TRBD1. This CDR3 spans 16 amino acids. Germline CDR1 LGHDT, CDR2 YNNKEL (reference sequence). The V segment lost 1 base and the J segment 6 bases; nucleotides outside the gene matches: 8. Here the CDR3 DNA reads TGTGCCAGCAGCCAAGTCGAGACAGGGGGCGTGGATGGCTACACCTTC. It yields the protein CASSQVETGGVDGYTF.

The rearrangement joins TRBV27 to TRBJ1-5; TRBD1 matches at 8 bases. With V trimmed by 4 bases and J by 6 bases, 5 bases remained unmatched. Germline-derived CDR1 and CDR2 are MNHEY and SMNVEV (reference sequence). The CDR3 runs to 14 residues. CDR3 in DNA: TGTGCCAGCAGTTCACAGGGGGGAGGTCAGCCCCAGCATTTT. This sequence encodes CASSSQGGGQPQHF.

This clone has at least ten counts. The V gene is TRBV24-1, the J gene TRBJ2-2, with 7 bases that match TRBD1. Trimming took 9 bases from V and 7 from J; bases not matched to a gene: 4. The CDR3 spans 12 residues. Looked up from germline, CDR1 is KGHDR and CDR2 is SFDVKD. This CDR3 is CATQGVFGELFF. CDR3 nucleotides: TGTGCCACCCAGGGGGTTTTCGGGGAGCTGTTTTTT.

The chain couples TRBV29-1 to TRBJ1-2; 8 positions match TRBD1. Germline CDR1 SQVTM, CDR2 ANQGSEA. The length of the CDR3 is 12 residues. V lost 7 bases and J lost 4; bases outside the gene matches: 5. CDR3 in amino acids: CSAMTGVYGYTF. The CDR3 DNA sequence: TGCAGCGCAATGACAGGGGTCTATGGCTACACCTTC. Combining the CDR3 with reference TRBV29-1 and TRBJ1-2 gives the whole variable domain SAVISQKPSRDICQRGTSLTIQCQVDSQVTMMFWYRQQPGQSLTLIATANQGSEATYESGFVIDKFPISRPNLTFSTLTVSNMSPEDSSIYLCSAMTGVYGYTFGSGTRLTVV.

This clone appeared a single time. The chain links TRBV2 to TRBJ1-6, with no clear D. CDR1 is SNHLY and CDR2 is FYNNEI in the germline V gene. The CDR3 runs 14 residues. Trimming shortened V by 8 bases and J by 7 bases, and 15 bases separated the two germline ends. The CDR3 DNA reads TGTGCCAGCTGTACATGGACTGAGAATTCACCCCTCCACTTT. Its protein product is CASCTWTENSPLHF.

The rearrangement uses TRBV18 and TRBJ1-2; tentatively, D is TRBD1 (6 bases). CDR3 length: 16 residues. Per germline, CDR1 KGHSH and CDR2 LQKENI. Trimming stripped 3 bases from V and 8 bases from J, with 22 bases between. CDR3 loop: CASSPGAGQDHRGYTF. CDR3 coding DNA: TGTGCCAGCTCACCGGGGGCTGGGCAGGACCATCGCGGCTACACCTTC.